This T cell receptor beta chain was identified during a study of T cells in Graves' hyperthyroidism and ophthalmopathy. TCR beta CDR3 regions were amplified from RNA. Initially, a first-round RT-PCR of the TCR CDR3 employed the HTBI primer set. Via MiXCR, TCRdb re-called the multiplex PCR reads, giving one row per CDR3 protein. Of 550,000 to 800,000 distinct CDR3 sequences in the sample, approximately 15% were seen once. Investigators excluded patients with uncontrolled infection, other autoimmune disease, pregnancy or lactation. Fresh peripheral blood, 9.5 to 10 ml of it, supplied the PBMCs. Germline CDR1 is MDHEN and CDR2 is SYDVKM. V gave up 1 base and J gave up 6 bases, with 7 bases separating them. This CDR3 has 13 residues. Study-level findings and limits: Model-based prediction identified ophthalmopathy a median around 6.5 months prior to its onset. Ophthalmopathy was distinguished from stable hyperthyroidism by 13 V-J signatures.

This clonotype came up many times. Its antigen is as yet unknown. This sequence was found in a man aged 50-60 years with Graves' hyperthyroidism. The sequenced sample consisted of blood. The rearrangement links TRBV28 to TRBJ1-5; D uncertain. The CDR3 DNA reads as TGTGCCAGCAGTTTATTCCCCGGTCAGCCCCAGCATTTT. Translated, it gives CASSLFPGQPQHF.